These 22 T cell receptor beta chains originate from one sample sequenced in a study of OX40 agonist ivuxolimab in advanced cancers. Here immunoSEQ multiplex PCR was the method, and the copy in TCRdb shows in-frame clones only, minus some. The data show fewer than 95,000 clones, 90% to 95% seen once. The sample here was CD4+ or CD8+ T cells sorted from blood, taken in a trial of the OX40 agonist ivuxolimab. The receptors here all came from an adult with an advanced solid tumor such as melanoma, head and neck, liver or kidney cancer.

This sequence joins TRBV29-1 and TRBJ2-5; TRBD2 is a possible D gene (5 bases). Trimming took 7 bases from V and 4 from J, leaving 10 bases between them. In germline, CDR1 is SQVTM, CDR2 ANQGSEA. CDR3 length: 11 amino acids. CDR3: CSALEGETQYF. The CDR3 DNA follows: TGCAGCGCCCTCGAGGGAGAGACCCAGTACTTC.

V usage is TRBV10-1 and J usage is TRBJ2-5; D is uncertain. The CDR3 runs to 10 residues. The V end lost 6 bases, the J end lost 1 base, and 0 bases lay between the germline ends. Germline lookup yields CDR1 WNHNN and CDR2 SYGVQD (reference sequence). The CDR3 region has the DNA TGCGCCAGCAGCCAAGAGACCCAGTACTTC. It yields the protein CASSQETQYF.

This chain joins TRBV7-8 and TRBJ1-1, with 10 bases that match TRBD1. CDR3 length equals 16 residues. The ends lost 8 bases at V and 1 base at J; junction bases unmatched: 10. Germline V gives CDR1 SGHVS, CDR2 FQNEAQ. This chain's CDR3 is CASHSGQGGRNTEAFF. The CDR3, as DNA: TGTGCCAGCCATTCAGGACAGGGGGGACGGAACACTGAAGCTTTCTTT.

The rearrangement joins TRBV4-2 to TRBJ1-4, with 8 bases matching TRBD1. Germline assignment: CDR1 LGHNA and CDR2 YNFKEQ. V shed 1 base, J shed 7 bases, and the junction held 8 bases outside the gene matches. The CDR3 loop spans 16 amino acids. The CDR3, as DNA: TGTGCCAGCAGCCAAGTCCAGGGGGCGCGGGGTGAAAAACTGTTTTTT. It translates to CASSQVQGARGEKLFF.

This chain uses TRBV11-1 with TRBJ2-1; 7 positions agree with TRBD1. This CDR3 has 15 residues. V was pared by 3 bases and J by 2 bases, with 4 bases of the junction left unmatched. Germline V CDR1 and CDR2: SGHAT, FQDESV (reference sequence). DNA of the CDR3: TGTGCCAGCAGCTTGGGACAGATCACCTACAATGAGCAGTTCTTC. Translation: CASSLGQITYNEQFF.

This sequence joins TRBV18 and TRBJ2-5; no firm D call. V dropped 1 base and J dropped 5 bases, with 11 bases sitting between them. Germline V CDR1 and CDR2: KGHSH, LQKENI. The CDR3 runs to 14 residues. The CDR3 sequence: CASSPLASPETQYF. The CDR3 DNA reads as TGTGCCAGCTCACCACTCGCCAGCCCGGAGACCCAGTACTTC. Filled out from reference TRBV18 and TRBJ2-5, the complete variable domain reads NAGVMQNPRHLVRRRGQEARLRCSPMKGHSHVYWYRQLPEEGLKFMVYLQKENIIDESGMPKERFSAEFPKEGPSILRIQQVVRGDSAAYFCASSPLASPETQYFGPGTRLLVL.

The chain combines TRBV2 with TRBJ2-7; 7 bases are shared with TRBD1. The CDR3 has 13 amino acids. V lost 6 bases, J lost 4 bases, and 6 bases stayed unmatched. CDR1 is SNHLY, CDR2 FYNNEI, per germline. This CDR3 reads CASRAGTVYEQYF. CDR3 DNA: TGTGCCAGCAGGGCAGGGACAGTATACGAGCAGTACTTC.

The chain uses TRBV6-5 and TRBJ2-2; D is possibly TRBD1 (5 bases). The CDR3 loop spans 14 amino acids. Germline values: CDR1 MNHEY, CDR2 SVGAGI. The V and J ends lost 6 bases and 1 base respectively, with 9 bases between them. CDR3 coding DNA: TGTGCCAGCAGGACAACAGGGAACACCGGGGAGCTGTTTTTT. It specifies CASRTTGNTGELFF.

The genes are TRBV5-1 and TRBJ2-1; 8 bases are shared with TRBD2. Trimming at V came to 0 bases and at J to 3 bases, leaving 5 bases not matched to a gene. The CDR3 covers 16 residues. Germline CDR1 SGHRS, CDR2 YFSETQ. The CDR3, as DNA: TGCGCCAGCAGCTTGGGAGCGGGAGAGGGCTACAATGAGCAGTTCTTC. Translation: CASSLGAGEGYNEQFF.

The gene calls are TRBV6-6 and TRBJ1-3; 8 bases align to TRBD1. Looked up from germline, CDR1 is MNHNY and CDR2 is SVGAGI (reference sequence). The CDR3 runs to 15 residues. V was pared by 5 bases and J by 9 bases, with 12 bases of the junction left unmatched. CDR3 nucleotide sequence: TGTGCCAGCAGTCTCCAGACAGGGGCCGTTCCCACCATATATTTT. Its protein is CASSLQTGAVPTIYF.

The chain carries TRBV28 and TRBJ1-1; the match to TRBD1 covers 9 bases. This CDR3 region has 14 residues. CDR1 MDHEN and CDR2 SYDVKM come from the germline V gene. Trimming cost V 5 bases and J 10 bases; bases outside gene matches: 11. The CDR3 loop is CASSPYGGTGTAFF. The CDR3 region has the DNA TGTGCCAGCAGTCCATATGGGGGGACAGGGACAGCTTTCTTT.

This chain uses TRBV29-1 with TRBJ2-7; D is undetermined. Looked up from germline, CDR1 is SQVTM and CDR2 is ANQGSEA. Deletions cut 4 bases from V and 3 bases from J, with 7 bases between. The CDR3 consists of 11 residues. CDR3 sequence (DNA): TGCAGCGTTGGTTCAGGCTACGAGCAGTACTTC. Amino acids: CSVGSGYEQYF.

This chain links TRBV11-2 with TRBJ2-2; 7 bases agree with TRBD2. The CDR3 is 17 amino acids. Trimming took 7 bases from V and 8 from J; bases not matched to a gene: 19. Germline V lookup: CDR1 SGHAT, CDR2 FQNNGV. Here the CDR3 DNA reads TGTGCCAGCAACCCATGGACCAGCGGGGAGAATATGGGGGAGCTGTTTTTT. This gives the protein CASNPWTSGENMGELFF. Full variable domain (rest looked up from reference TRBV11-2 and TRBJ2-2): EAGVAQSPRYKIIEKRQSVAFWCNPISGHATLYWYQQILGQGPKLLIQFQNNGVVDDSQLPKDRFSAERLKGVDSTLKIQPAKLEDSAVYLCASNPWTSGENMGELFFGEGSRLTVL.

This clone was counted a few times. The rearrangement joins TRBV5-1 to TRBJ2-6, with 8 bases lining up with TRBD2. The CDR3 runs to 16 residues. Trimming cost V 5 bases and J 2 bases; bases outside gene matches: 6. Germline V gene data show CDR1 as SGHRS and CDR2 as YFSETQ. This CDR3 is CASRPAGGTGANVLTF. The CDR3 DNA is TGCGCCAGCAGACCGGCGGGGGGAACTGGGGCCAACGTCCTGACTTTC.

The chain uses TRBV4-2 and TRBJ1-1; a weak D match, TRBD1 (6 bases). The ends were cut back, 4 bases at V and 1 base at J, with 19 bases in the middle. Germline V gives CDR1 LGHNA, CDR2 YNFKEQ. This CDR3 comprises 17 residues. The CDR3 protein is CASSPSGRGTSNTEAFF. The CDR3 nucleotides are TGTGCCAGCAGCCCTTCTGGGAGGGGGACATCGAACACTGAAGCTTTCTTT.

The CDR3 DNA reads as TGTGCCAGCAGCTTAGTTATAACTGAAGTCTACGAGCAGTACTTC. This sequence encodes CASSLVITEVYEQYF. The rearrangement links TRBV7-2 to TRBJ2-7; D unresolved. This CDR3 spans 15 amino acids. CDR1 and CDR2 from the germline V gene are SGHTA and FQGNSA. V lost 1 base, J lost 3 bases, and 13 bases lay in between.

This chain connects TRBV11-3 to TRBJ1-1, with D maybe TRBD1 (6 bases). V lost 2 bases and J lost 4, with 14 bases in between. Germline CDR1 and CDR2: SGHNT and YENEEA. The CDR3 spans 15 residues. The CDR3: CASSLWGRGGTEAFF. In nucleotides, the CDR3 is TGTGCCAGCAGCTTATGGGGCAGGGGAGGCACTGAAGCTTTCTTT.

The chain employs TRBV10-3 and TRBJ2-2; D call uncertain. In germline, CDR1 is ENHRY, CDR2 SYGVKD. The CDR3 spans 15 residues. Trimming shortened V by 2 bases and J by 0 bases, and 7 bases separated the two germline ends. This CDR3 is CAISEPPPNTGELFF. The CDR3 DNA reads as TGTGCCATCAGTGAGCCCCCCCCGAACACCGGGGAGCTGTTTTTT.

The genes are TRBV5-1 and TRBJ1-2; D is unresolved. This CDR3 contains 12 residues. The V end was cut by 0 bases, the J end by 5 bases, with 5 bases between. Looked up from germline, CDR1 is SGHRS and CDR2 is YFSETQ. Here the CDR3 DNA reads TGCGCCAGCAGCTTGGAGCAATATGGCTACACCTTC. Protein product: CASSLEQYGYTF.

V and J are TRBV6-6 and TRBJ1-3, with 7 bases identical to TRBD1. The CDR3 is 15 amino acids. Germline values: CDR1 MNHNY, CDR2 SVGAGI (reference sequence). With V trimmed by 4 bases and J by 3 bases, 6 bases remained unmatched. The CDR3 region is CASSSDRSGGNTIYF. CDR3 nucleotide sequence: TGTGCCAGCAGTTCGGACAGGTCCGGTGGAAACACCATATATTTT.

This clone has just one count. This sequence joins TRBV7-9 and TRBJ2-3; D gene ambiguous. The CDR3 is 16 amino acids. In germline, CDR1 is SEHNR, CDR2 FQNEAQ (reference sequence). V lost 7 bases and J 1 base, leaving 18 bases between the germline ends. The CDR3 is CASNYDTSSGTDTQYF. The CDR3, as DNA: TGTGCCAGCAACTACGACACCTCCTCTGGCACAGATACGCAGTATTTT.

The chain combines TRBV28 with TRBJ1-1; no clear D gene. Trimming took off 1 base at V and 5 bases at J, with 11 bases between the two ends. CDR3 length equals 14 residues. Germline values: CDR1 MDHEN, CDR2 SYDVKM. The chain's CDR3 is CASSLSFGGTEAFF. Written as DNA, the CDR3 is TGTGCCAGCAGTTTATCCTTTGGTGGGACTGAAGCTTTCTTT.